This T cell receptor (beta chain) was sequenced during a study of regulatory T cells in long-lasting Graves disease. About the study: Over 5 years of antithyroid drugs plus positive TSH receptor antibodies defined persistent Graves' disease.

This sample's time point: persistent/refractory GD, antithyroid drugs over 5 years with positive TRAb. TCR sequences were obtained from RNA taken from PBMCs. Building the TCR beta libraries relied on iRepertoire HTBI primers, and CDR3 regions underwent Arm-PCR. TCRdb re-analysed the multiplex PCR reads in MiXCR, keeping a single row per CDR3 protein. The repertoire holds approximately 690,000 distinct CDR3 sequences, with around 30% as singletons. This clonotype was sampled from a female donor with Graves disease. This material consisted of peripheral blood mononuclear cells (PBMCs), taken when the disease was refractory, from a patient treated with antithyroid drugs.

CDR3 bases: TGTGCCAGCAGCTTAGCGGGAGGAATCACGGGCGAGCAGTACTTC. This translates into CASSLAGGITGEQYF. This chain connects TRBV11-2 to TRBJ2-7; TRBD2 aligns across 7 bases. Germline-derived CDR1 and CDR2 are SGHAT and FQNNGV. This CDR3 is built from 15 residues. Trimming cost V 1 base and J 6 bases; bases outside gene matches: 9.